The rows below give T cell receptor beta chains drawn from one sample of a study of T cell changes during pregnancy in multiple sclerosis. Measured with immunoSEQ multiplex PCR; TCRdb has only the in-frame clones, and not every one. The table has roughly 70,000 clones, 85% to 95% seen once; the top ten hold approximately 1.2%. Here the sequenced sample was peripheral blood, taken in the third trimester of pregnancy. The origin of the receptors is a female donor with multiple sclerosis, enrolled in a pregnancy study. Each CDR3 is given with its conserved first and last residue. A D gene is named only where the DNA matches it firmly. Not every row has a clone size; where given, it reads once, few, many or a size class.

d_gene	v_gene	j_gene	abundance	CDR3nt	CDR3aa
TRBD1	TRBV28	TRBJ1-2	NA	TGTGCCACCCAAGACAGGGTTAATCAGGGCTACACCTTC	CATQDRVNQGYTF
NA	TRBV5-4	TRBJ1-1	NA	TGTGCCAGCAGCTTGGGTAGGGGAATGAACACTGAAGCTTTCTTT	CASSLGRGMNTEAFF
TRBD1	TRBV5-1	TRBJ2-5	once	TGCGCCAGCAGCTATGGACAGGGCCAAGAGACCCAGTACTTC	CASSYGQGQETQYF
TRBD1	TRBV19	TRBJ1-5	NA	TGTGCCAGTAGTCAGGACAGGGACAATCAGCCCCAGCATTTT	CASSQDRDNQPQHF
TRBD2	TRBV6-1	TRBJ2-1	NA	TGTGCCAGCAGTGAAGCCGGGGGGGGCTCCTACAATGAGCAGTTCTTC	CASSEAGGGSYNEQFF
NA	TRBV5-1	TRBJ1-3	NA	TGCGCCAGCAGCTTTAACGGGGGCTCTGGAAACACCATATATTTT	CASSFNGGSGNTIYF
NA	TRBV9	TRBJ2-1	NA	TGTGCCAGCAGCGTAGCTGGGAGCGGGCCCAATGAGCAGTTCTTC	CASSVAGSGPNEQFF
TRBD1	TRBV11-2	TRBJ2-7	NA	TGTGCCAGCAGCTTGGGACAGGCGGTTACCGAGCAGTACTTC	CASSLGQAVTEQYF
NA	TRBV7-3	TRBJ2-1	NA	TGTGCCAGCAGCTTAGGCGGGACGCCCTCCTACAATGAGCAGTTCTTC	CASSLGGTPSYNEQFF
TRBD1	TRBV7-6	TRBJ2-7	NA	TGTGCCAGCAGCTTGGAAACAGGGGGGTGGGAGCAGTACTTC	CASSLETGGWEQYF
NA	TRBV27	TRBJ1-2	NA	TGTGCCAGCAGTTTATCGTACGAGAACTATGGCTACACCTTC	CASSLSYENYGYTF
TRBD1	TRBV18	TRBJ2-5	NA	TGTGCCAGCTCACCACCGACAGGGGGATACCAAGAGACCCAGTACTTC	CASSPPTGGYQETQYF
NA	TRBV30	TRBJ2-3	once	TGTGCCTGGAATGCAGGAATCGGCACAGATACGCAGTATTTT	CAWNAGIGTDTQYF
NA	TRBV4-1	TRBJ1-5	NA	TGCGCCAGCAGCCAAGGGGCGGGTCTTCAGCCCCAGCATTTT	CASSQGAGLQPQHF
NA	TRBV30	TRBJ2-7	NA	TGTGCCTGGAGACTAAAGGCGGGGGCCAATAACTACGAGCAGTACTTC	CAWRLKAGANNYEQYF
NA	TRBV14	TRBJ2-1	NA	TGTGCCAGCAGCCAAGTCTGGTACGGGATCTACAATGAGCAGTTCTTC	CASSQVWYGIYNEQFF
TRBD1	TRBV5-1	TRBJ2-5	NA	TGCGCCAGCAGCGTCCGGGACAGCCAAGAGACCCAGTACTTC	CASSVRDSQETQYF
TRBD1	TRBV2	TRBJ2-4	NA	TGTGCCAGCAGTGGGACAGGAAAAACGTACTTC	CASSGTGKTYF